Listed below are T cell receptor beta chains from one sample, sequenced in a study of T cell responses to AZD1222 COVID-19 vaccine. Produced via immunoSEQ multiplex PCR; TCRdb's table is partial and in-frame only. There are roughly 140,000 clones in the sample; roughly 92% occur only once, and 1.7% lies in the top ten. This specimen consisted of peripheral blood, obtained on day 0 of AZD1222 vaccination. These receptor sequences come from an adult in good health. Each CDR3 is given with its conserved first and last residue. Each record gives: D gene, V gene, clone size, CDR3 length, J gene, CDR3 DNA, CDR3 protein. A D gene is named only where the DNA matches it firmly. Clone size is given for some rows only: seen once, a few or many times, or a class if the clone is expanded.

TRBD1	TRBV24-1	.	17	TRBJ2-3	TGTGCCACCAGTGAGCTGACAGGGTACTACAGCACAGATACGCAGTATTTT	CATSELTGYYSTDTQYF
.	TRBV30	.	15	TRBJ2-7	TGTGCCTGGGGGAATTTCAAGACAGGCCTCTACGAGCAGTACTTC	CAWGNFKTGLYEQYF
.	TRBV6-5	.	16	TRBJ2-5	TGTGCCAGCAGTTACTCGATGAGGGGTTTCGGAGAGACCCAGTACTTC	CASSYSMRGFGETQYF
.	TRBV21-1	once	20	TRBJ2-2	TGTGCCAGCAGCAAATTGGGAAGGGGGCTCCTAGTATGGAACACCGGGGAGCTGTTTTTT	CASSKLGRGLLVWNTGELFF
.	TRBV6-1	.	13	TRBJ2-7	TGTGCCAGCAGTGAGTCAGGGGAGGGCGAGCAGTACTTC	CASSESGEGEQYF
TRBD2	TRBV6-4	.	14	TRBJ2-7	TGTGCCAGCAGTGAAGGACTAGGTAGCAACGAGCAGTACTTC	CASSEGLGSNEQYF
TRBD2	TRBV30	.	18	TRBJ2-2	TGTGCCTGGACCCCCTGGGGGGGAGGACCTGCGAACACCGGGGAGCTGTTTTTT	CAWTPWGGGPANTGELFF
.	TRBV18	.	11	TRBJ2-7	TGTGCCAGCTCACCCCTGCACGAGCAGTACTTC	CASSPLHEQYF
TRBD1	TRBV28	.	15	TRBJ1-2	TGTGCCAGCAGTCCGATTGCGACAGGGTTATATGGCTACACCTTC	CASSPIATGLYGYTF
.	TRBV12-3/TRBV12-4	.	12	TRBJ2-5	TGTGCCAGCAGCTCTAACAGGAATGATCAGTACTTC	CASSSNRNDQYF
.	TRBV28	.	12	TRBJ1-2	TGTGCCAGCAGGAGCGCCCCGGGACCTGACGCCTTC	CASRSAPGPDAF
.	TRBV6-5	.	14	TRBJ1-2	TGTGCCAGCAGTTACTTGGACCGAAACTATGGCTACACCTTC	CASSYLDRNYGYTF
.	TRBV4-1	.	15	TRBJ2-1	TGCGCCAGCAGCCGGGGGGCGCGGCAGATGGATGAGCAGTTCTTC	CASSRGARQMDEQFF
.	TRBV4-1	once	15	TRBJ1-2	TGCGCCAGCAGCCATGGAGGGGAAACGGGCTATGGCTACACCTTC	CASSHGGETGYGYTF
.	TRBV5-1	.	14	TRBJ2-5	TGCGCCAGCAGCTATGCGGGCTCCCAAGAGACCCAGTACTTC	CASSYAGSQETQYF
.	TRBV11-3	.	14	TRBJ2-7	TGTGCCAGCAGCCTGGCAGGGGAAACCTACGAGCAGTACTTC	CASSLAGETYEQYF
TRBD2	TRBV27	.	13	TRBJ2-3	TGTGCCAGCAGACTCCCTGGGACTAGCGTCGGGTATTTT	CASRLPGTSVGYF
.	TRBV11-2	.	16	TRBJ2-2	TGTGCCAGCAGCTTAGCCGGGCCCTCCCATCCCGGGGAGCTGTTTTTT	CASSLAGPSHPGELFF
.	TRBV28	.	15	TRBJ2-7	TGTGCCAGCAGTTTAAGCGGACTCAGATCATACGAGCAGTACTTC	CASSLSGLRSYEQYF
.	TRBV10-3	.	13	TRBJ1-5	TGTGCCACCTCGGCGGGGATTAATCAGCCCCAGCATTTT	CATSAGINQPQHF
.	TRBV7-2	.	14	TRBJ2-5	TGTGCCAGCAGCCCCTATGGGCAGCAAGAGACCCAGTACTTC	CASSPYGQQETQYF
.	TRBV5-4	.	14	TRBJ2-4	TGTGCCAGCAGCTTGGGGGGAGGAGAAAACATTCAGTACTTC	CASSLGGGENIQYF
.	TRBV28	.	19	TRBJ1-2	TGTGCCAGCAGTTTTGGCTCCTTTTACCGGGGCCTGGGAAACTATGGCTACACCTTC	CASSFGSFYRGLGNYGYTF
TRBD1	TRBV11-1	.	13	TRBJ1-1	TGTGCCAGCTATGACCAGGGGGTCACTGAAGCTTTCTTT	CASYDQGVTEAFF
.	TRBV9	.	15	TRBJ2-3	TGTGCCAGCAGCGTAGGTTCCCCGGCGACAGATACGCAGTATTTT	CASSVGSPATDTQYF
.	TRBV7-3	.	15	TRBJ2-3	TGTGCCAGCAGCTCATCTAGGGCTAGCACAGATACGCAGTATTTT	CASSSSRASTDTQYF
.	TRBV5-1	.	14	TRBJ1-2	TGCGCCAGCAGCCCCCGGGGCGGGGTCTATGGCTACACCTTC	CASSPRGGVYGYTF
.	TRBV11-2	.	14	TRBJ2-2	TGTGCCAGCAGCTTGATCGGGATGACCGGGGAGCTGTTTTTT	CASSLIGMTGELFF
.	TRBV10-1	.	13	TRBJ1-2	TGCGCCATTGCCGGCAGGGTAAACTATGGCTACACCTTC	CAIAGRVNYGYTF
TRBD2	TRBV18	once	16	TRBJ2-1	TGTGCCAGCTCACCACAAATAGCGGGGAATTACAATGAGCAGTTCTTC	CASSPQIAGNYNEQFF
TRBD2	TRBV5-1	.	15	TRBJ2-7	TGCGCCAGCAGCTTCGGGGGGACTTACTCCTACGAGCAGTACTTC	CASSFGGTYSYEQYF